A single sample gave rise to the 24 T cell receptor beta chains below, sequenced in a study of T-cell memory formation after mild COVID-19. MiXCR was run by TCRdb on the 5' RACE reads, yielding one entry per CDR3 protein. Altogether 350,000 to 500,000 distinct CDR3 sequences are present, over 15% being singletons, with the ten largest covering 20% to 25%. Sequences were obtained from PBMCs or a T cell subset sorted from them (not recorded which). Receptor source: a man aged 18-30 years who had mild COVID-19 (a few samples of this study predate the infection). Cell type and time point are not known.

This clonotype was observed a handful of times. The chain carries TRBV7-6 and TRBJ2-1, with D perhaps matching TRBD2 (5 bases). The germline V gene encodes CDR1 SGHVS and CDR2 FNYEAQ. Trimming removed 0 bases from V and 6 bases from J, with 9 bases in between. This CDR3 is built from 14 residues. The CDR3 DNA is TGTGCCAGCAGCTTAGCAACGGGGAGCAATGAGCAGTTCTTC. This codes for CASSLATGSNEQFF.

This clonotype was detected a few times. The gene calls are TRBV28 and TRBJ2-3, with 7 bases identical to TRBD1. This CDR3 has 11 amino acids. J was trimmed by 6 bases and V by 8 bases; bases with no gene match: 2. Germline V gives CDR1 MDHEN, CDR2 SYDVKM. This chain's CDR3 is CASDRADTQYF. The CDR3 coding sequence is TGTGCCAGCGACAGGGCGGATACGCAGTATTTT.

This clonotype has more than one count but fewer than ten. The gene calls are TRBV4-3 and TRBJ2-7; TRBD2 is a possible D gene (7 bases). V gave up 4 bases and J gave up 7 bases, with 23 bases separating them. CDR1 is LGHNA and CDR2 is YSLEER in the germline V gene. The CDR3 runs 16 residues. The CDR3 bases are TGCGCCAGCAGCCCCTCGGGGGGCCGATACTTGGGTGAGCAGTACTTC. This codes for CASSPSGGRYLGEQYF.

The table lists this clonotype with a few counts. The chain has TRBV2 and TRBJ2-2; D perhaps matches TRBD2 (6 bases). The CDR3 is 14 residues long. V was trimmed by 7 bases and J by 6 bases, leaving 15 bases between them. The germline gives CDR1 SNHLY, CDR2 FYNNEI. CDR3 sequence: CASKSWGDAGELFF. For the CDR3, the DNA is TGTGCCAGCAAATCGTGGGGGGACGCCGGGGAGCTGTTTTTT.

This clonotype has just a few counts. The chain has TRBV6-6 and TRBJ2-1, with D possibly TRBD1 on 6 matching bases. The CDR3 has 12 amino acids. V shed 10 bases and J shed 8 bases, with 15 bases lying between them. The germline gives CDR1 MNHNY, CDR2 SVGAGI (reference sequence). This CDR3 is CATTPRGDEQFF. For the CDR3, the DNA is TGTGCCACCACCCCCAGGGGCGATGAGCAGTTCTTC.

The chain employs TRBV29-1 and TRBJ2-5; the D is unclear. Looked up from germline, CDR1 is SQVTM and CDR2 is ANQGSEA. The CDR3 length is 12 residues. Trimming stripped 2 bases from V and 5 bases from J, with 9 bases between. As DNA, the CDR3 is TGCAGCGTTGAACCCTCGGCGGAGACCCAGTACTTC. This translates into CSVEPSAETQYF.

The chain joins TRBV15 to TRBJ2-7; D is undetermined. The CDR3 contains 15 residues. V was cut by 4 bases and J by 2 bases, with 15 bases left in between. The germline CDR1 and CDR2 sequences are LNHNV and YYDKDF (reference sequence). CDR3 sequence reads: CATSKGQAVAYEQYF. The CDR3 coding sequence is TGTGCCACCAGCAAGGGTCAGGCGGTTGCCTACGAGCAGTACTTC. Drawing the rest from reference TRBV15 and TRBJ2-7, the complete variable domain is DAMVIQNPRYQVTQFGKPVTLSCSQTLNHNVMYWYQQKSSQAPKLLFHYYDKDFNNEADTPDNFQSRRPNTSFCFLDIRSPGLGDTAMYLCATSKGQAVAYEQYFGPGTRLTVT.

This clonotype was recorded a few times. V gene TRBV20-1 combines with J gene TRBJ2-1; D not certain. Germline CDR1 is DFQATT and CDR2 is SNEGSKA (reference sequence). The CDR3 length is 13 residues. Trimming removed 3 bases at V and 6 bases at J, with 12 bases between. DNA of the CDR3: TGCAGTGCTAGCTCTACCCCTGGCAATGAGCAGTTCTTC. Translated: CSASSTPGNEQFF.

There are a few counts of this clonotype. The V call is TRBV20-1, the J call TRBJ1-2; maybe TRBD1 (5 bases). V shed 6 bases and J shed 4 bases, with 12 bases lying between them. There are 12 residues in the CDR3. The germline gives CDR1 DFQATT, CDR2 SNEGSKA (reference sequence). The CDR3 is CSAGGGSYGYTF. In DNA, the CDR3 is TGCAGTGCGGGGGGGGGATCCTATGGCTACACCTTC.

This clonotype has only a few counts. V is TRBV7-9 and J is TRBJ1-2; 8 bases line up with TRBD1. The germline CDR1 and CDR2 sequences are SEHNR and FQNEAQ (reference sequence). V shed 6 bases and J 4 bases; nucleotides not matched to a gene: 7. The CDR3 totals 14 residues. CDR3 sequence (DNA): TGTGCCAGCAGTTCCAGGGGGCGCGGCTATGGCTACACCTTC. Translating gives CASSSRGRGYGYTF. Complete variable domain (other parts from reference TRBV7-9 and TRBJ1-2): DTGVSQNPRHKITKRGQNVTFRCDPISEHNRLYWYRQTLGQGPEFLTYFQNEAQLEKSRLLSDRFSAERPKGSFSTLEIQRTEQGDSAMYLCASSSRGRGYGYTFGSGTRLTVV.

This clonotype was found a few times. The chain combines TRBV4-1 with TRBJ1-1; the D is unclear. This CDR3 comprises 14 residues. Trimming removed 1 base from V and 5 bases from J, with 11 bases in between. The germline V gene has CDR1 MGHRA and CDR2 YSYEKL. The CDR3 DNA sequence: TGCGCCAGCAGCCAAGGACCCCCGGGAACTGAAGCTTTCTTT. Translation gives CASSQGPPGTEAFF.

V usage is TRBV12-3 or TRBV12-4 and J usage is TRBJ2-7, with D hard to call. The CDR3 contains 14 residues. The V end lost 7 bases, the J end lost 2 bases, and 15 bases lay between the germline ends. CDR3 bases: TGTGCCAGCACCTCCCGCGGCGGCGCCTACGAGCAGTACTTC. Its protein product is CASTSRGGAYEQYF.

This sequence joins TRBV7-9 and TRBJ2-1; no clear D. Trimming left V 3 bases short and J 12 bases short, with 12 bases between. This CDR3 region has 12 residues. Germline CDR1 and CDR2: SEHNR and FQNEAQ (reference sequence). The CDR3 region is CASSFLTGLQFF. In DNA, the CDR3 is TGTGCCAGCAGCTTCCTAACCGGCCTGCAGTTCTTC.

This clonotype was seen a few times. The chain combines TRBV9 with TRBJ1-2; tentatively, D is TRBD1 (6 bases). V was shortened by 0 bases and J by 4 bases, with 10 bases between the two germline ends. There are 14 residues in the CDR3. Germline CDR1 and CDR2: SGDLS and YYNGEE. CDR3 nucleotide sequence: TGTGCCAGCAGCGTAGACACAGGGCCCTATGGCTACACCTTC. As protein: CASSVDTGPYGYTF.

A few counts support this clonotype. The chain uses TRBV4-1 and TRBJ2-7, with TRBD2 matching over 16 bases. CDR1 and CDR2 from the germline V gene are MGHRA and YSYEKL. Trimming cost V 3 bases and J 4 bases; bases outside gene matches: 12. This CDR3 region has 19 residues. The CDR3, as DNA: TGCGCCAGCAGCCACCCGGGACTAGCGGGGGGGCCCCTCTCGTACGAGCAGTACTTC. Amino acids: CASSHPGLAGGPLSYEQYF.

At least ten counts were recorded for this clonotype. The chain recombines TRBV20-1 with TRBJ1-1; no reliable D call. Trimming took off 6 bases at V and 11 bases at J, with 16 bases between the two ends. The germline V gene has CDR1 DFQATT and CDR2 SNEGSKA (reference sequence). The CDR3 is 11 residues long. As DNA, the CDR3 is TGCAGTGCCCTACCCACGATTTCCGCTTTCTTT. This translates into CSALPTISAFF.

This clonotype was detected only a few times. The V gene is TRBV2, the J gene TRBJ1-2, with 8 bases that match TRBD1. V dropped 1 base and J dropped 4; count of bases not matched to a gene: 5. This CDR3 spans 15 amino acids. Germline CDR1 and CDR2: SNHLY and FYNNEI. This CDR3 is CASSEGGRGPYGYTF. CDR3 sequence (DNA): TGTGCCAGCAGTGAAGGGGGCAGGGGGCCCTATGGCTACACCTTC.

This clonotype has more than one count but fewer than ten. The rearrangement joins TRBV12-3 or TRBV12-4 to TRBJ2-1, with a tentative D call TRBD1 (6 bases). Trimming removed 7 bases from V and 2 bases from J, with 12 bases in between. This CDR3 is built from 14 residues. The CDR3 is CASTPDSAYNEQFF. The CDR3 DNA reads TGTGCCAGCACCCCGGACAGCGCCTACAATGAGCAGTTCTTC.

This clonotype has only a few counts. The chain uses TRBV6-1 and TRBJ2-1; 16 bases are shared with TRBD2. Trimming cost V 5 bases and J 5 bases; bases outside gene matches: 3. The germline CDR1 and CDR2 sequences are MNHNS and SASEGT. The CDR3 runs to 16 residues. The CDR3 bases are TGTGCCAGCAGTACCGGGACTAGCGGGGGGGACAATGAGCAGTTCTTC. It yields the protein CASSTGTSGGDNEQFF.

The chain joins TRBV20-1 to TRBJ2-5; TRBD2 matches at 8 bases. V shed 3 bases and J 5 bases; nucleotides not matched to a gene: 5. The CDR3 length is 13 residues. Germline values: CDR1 DFQATT, CDR2 SNEGSKA (reference sequence). The CDR3 loop is CSARPPGGETQYF. CDR3 sequence (DNA): TGCAGTGCTAGGCCCCCGGGGGGGGAGACCCAGTACTTC.

This clonotype was observed a few times. The chain is built from TRBV10-3 and TRBJ2-2; D perhaps matches TRBD2 (6 bases). Between the trimmed V and J ends, which lost 4 bases and 3 bases, there was a span of 15 bases. This CDR3 has 16 amino acids. CDR1 and CDR2 from the germline V gene are ENHRY and SYGVKD. In nucleotides, the CDR3 is TGTGCCATCAGTGTACTGGGAGGTCAGGACACCGGGGAGCTGTTTTTT. It specifies CAISVLGGQDTGELFF.

This clonotype has a count of ten or more. J is TRBJ1-5 and V is TRBV15; D remains ambiguous. Trimming shortened V by 2 bases and J by 6 bases, and 8 bases separated the two germline ends. CDR3 length: 13 amino acids. The germline V gene encodes CDR1 LNHNV and CDR2 YYDKDF (reference sequence). The CDR3 region is CATSRPGAQPQHF. CDR3 nucleotides: TGTGCCACCAGCAGACCCGGCGCTCAGCCCCAGCATTTT.

The genes are TRBV18 and TRBJ2-1; 7 bases match TRBD2. Trimming removed 3 bases from V and 4 bases from J; junction bases left unmatched: 12. This CDR3 has 17 amino acids. Germline V gives CDR1 KGHSH, CDR2 LQKENI. In DNA form, the CDR3 reads TGTGCCAGCTCACCGGTCCGTGGGACTACCCCGTACAATGAGCAGTTCTTC. Amino acids: CASSPVRGTTPYNEQFF.

This chain joins TRBV20-1 and TRBJ2-5; TRBD2 matches at 11 bases. V lost 1 base and J lost 0; bases outside the gene matches: 4. Germline assignment: CDR1 DFQATT and CDR2 SNEGSKA (reference sequence). This CDR3 has 16 amino acids. The CDR3 loop reads CSARASGGTYQETQYF. The CDR3 DNA sequence: TGCAGTGCTAGAGCTAGCGGGGGGACTTACCAAGAGACCCAGTACTTC.